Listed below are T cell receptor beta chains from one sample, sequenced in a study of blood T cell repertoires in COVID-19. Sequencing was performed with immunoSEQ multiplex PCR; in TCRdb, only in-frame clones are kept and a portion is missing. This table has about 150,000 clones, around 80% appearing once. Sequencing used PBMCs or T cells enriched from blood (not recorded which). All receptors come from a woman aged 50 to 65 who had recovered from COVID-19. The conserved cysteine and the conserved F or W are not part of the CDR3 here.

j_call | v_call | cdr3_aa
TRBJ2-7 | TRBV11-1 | ASSLPRTGVSEQY
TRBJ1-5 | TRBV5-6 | ASSRSGQPRQPQH
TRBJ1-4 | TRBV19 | ASRWGSNEKLF
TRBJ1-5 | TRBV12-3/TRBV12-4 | ASSSGVGQPQH
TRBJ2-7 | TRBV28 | ASSFPDRGREQY
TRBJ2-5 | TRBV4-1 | ASSQEDRLRETQY
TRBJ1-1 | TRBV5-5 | ASRKDRQNTEAF
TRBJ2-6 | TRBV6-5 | ASSYVPRSGANVLT
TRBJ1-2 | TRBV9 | ASSPSGGDGYT
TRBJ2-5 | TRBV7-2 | ASSLAAGQETQY
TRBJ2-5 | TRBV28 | ASSLITGQGLTQY
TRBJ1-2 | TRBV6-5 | ASSYSGPYGYT
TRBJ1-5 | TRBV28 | ASSIQDRVNQPQH
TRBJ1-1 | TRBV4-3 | ASSLLSGSTEAF
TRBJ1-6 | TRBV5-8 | ASSLSGGPSPLH
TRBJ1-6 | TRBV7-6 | ASSLAEVPNSPLH
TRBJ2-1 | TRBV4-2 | ASSQALGRTFNEQF
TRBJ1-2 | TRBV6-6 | ASSPVYGYT
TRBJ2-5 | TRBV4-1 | ASSQGGTAQETQY
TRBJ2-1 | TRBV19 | ASSIRSGSPFEQF
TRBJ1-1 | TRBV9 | ASSTGTVNTEAF
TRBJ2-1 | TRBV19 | ASSIAGDGNEQF
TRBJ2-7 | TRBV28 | ASSLGYWTSVREQY
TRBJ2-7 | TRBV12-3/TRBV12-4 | ASSEGQGLY
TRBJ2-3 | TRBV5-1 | ASSLEWRSFDTQY
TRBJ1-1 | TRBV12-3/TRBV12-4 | ASRRQLNTEAF
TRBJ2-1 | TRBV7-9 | ASSLQGTLLNEQF
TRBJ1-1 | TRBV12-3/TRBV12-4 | ASSQRRNTEAF
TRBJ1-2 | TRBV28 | ASSLDSLPYGYT
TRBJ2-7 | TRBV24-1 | ATGDSYEQY
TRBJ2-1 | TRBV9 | ASSVTGNEQF
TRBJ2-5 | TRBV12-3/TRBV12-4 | ASSRQNKETQY
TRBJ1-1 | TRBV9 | ASSATPTGDTEAF
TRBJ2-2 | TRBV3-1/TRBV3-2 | ASSQVGGNTGELF
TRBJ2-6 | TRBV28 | ASSTGSTGANVLT
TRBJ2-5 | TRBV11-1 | ASSLLEETQY
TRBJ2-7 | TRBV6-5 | ASNQQADGYEQY
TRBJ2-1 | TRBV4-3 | ASSRTLAGGPNEQF
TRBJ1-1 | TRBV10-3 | AISEKGGRNTEAF
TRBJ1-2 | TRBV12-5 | ASGIRLNYGYT
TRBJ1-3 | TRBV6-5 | ASTRGAAGNTIY
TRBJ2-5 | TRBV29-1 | SVKTVQETQY
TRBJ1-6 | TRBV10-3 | AISESAQNNSPLH
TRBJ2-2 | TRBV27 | ASSFEIGGPNTGELF